A selection of T cell receptor beta chains follows, all from one sample in a study of T cells of healthy individuals. MiXCR was run by TCRdb on the 5' RACE reads, yielding one entry per CDR3 protein. The sample carries tens of thousands of distinct CDR3 sequences, 5% recorded once. The receptors shown here come from a female donor in good health. Both conserved end residues are part of each CDR3.

V gene,J gene,CDR3 protein
TRBV12-3/TRBV12-4,TRBJ2-7,CASSFGRNYEQYF
TRBV3-1,TRBJ1-1,CASTPGGGHTEAFF
TRBV13,TRBJ2-1,CASSSTFYAQQYNEQFF
TRBV6-1,TRBJ2-7,CASSDRGGVGEQYF
TRBV7-9,TRBJ2-7,CASSPSRGRVPSYEQYF
TRBV4-3,TRBJ2-6,CASSQENRLLFGANVLTF
TRBV9,TRBJ2-3,CASSTLGLASDTQYF
TRBV29-1,TRBJ1-1,CSVEAGEGTEAFF
TRBV7-9,TRBJ2-1,CASSLELAGGQFF
TRBV7-2,TRBJ1-6,CASSLAGVGNSPLHF
TRBV6-6,TRBJ1-1,CATRRNTEAFF
TRBV16,TRBJ1-1,CASSPQLSGATEAFF
TRBV28,TRBJ2-1,CASSYSGDYNEQFF
TRBV5-1,TRBJ2-5,CASSIPGLGVRETQYF